The rows below give T cell receptor beta chains drawn from one sample of a study of cytomegalovirus exposure and HLA in healthy donors. Method: immunoSEQ multiplex PCR; TCRdb's copy keeps in-frame clones and lacks some. Among some 150,000 clones, roughly three quarters were seen once, and the ten largest hold roughly 4.7%. The sample comprised PBMCs. The receptor set was obtained from a male donor in good health and CMV-seronegative. Each CDR3 is given with its conserved first and last residue. D genes are given only for firm matches. Some rows have no size entry. The others give once, few or many, or a class for an expanded clone.

v_gene	abundance	d_gene	j_gene	CDR3nt	CDR3aa
TRBV19	.	.	TRBJ2-3	TGTGCCAGTAGTCCTCGACGGACTAGCACAGATACGCAGTATTTT	CASSPRRTSTDTQYF
TRBV4-2	.	.	TRBJ1-2	TGTGCCAGCAGCCAAGAAAACAGCCACTTATTAAACTATGGCTACACCTTC	CASSQENSHLLNYGYTF
TRBV9	.	.	TRBJ1-1	TGTGCCAGCAGCGTAGGTTTGATCACTACCCAGGGCAACACTGAAGCTTTCTTT	CASSVGLITTQGNTEAFF
TRBV4-3	.	TRBD2	TRBJ2-7	TGCGCCAGCAGCCAAGTTTGGGCTAGCGGGGTCGAGCAGTACTTC	CASSQVWASGVEQYF
TRBV27	once	TRBD1	TRBJ1-2	TGTGCCAGCAGTCTCGGACAGGGAAGTAACTATGGCTACACCTTC	CASSLGQGSNYGYTF
TRBV5-6	.	.	TRBJ2-7	TGTGCCAGCAGCTCCTCTCCAGGTTACTACGAGCAGTACTTC	CASSSSPGYYEQYF
TRBV7-2	.	.	TRBJ1-1	TGTGCCAGCAGCTTTAACCCCGACCGGGGGACTGAAGCTTTCTTT	CASSFNPDRGTEAFF
TRBV7-9	.	.	TRBJ1-2	TGTGCCAGCAGCTCTTACCGGGACAACAACTATGGCTACACCTTC	CASSSYRDNNYGYTF
TRBV5-1	once	.	TRBJ2-7	TGCGCCAGCAGCTTGACAGGTTCCTACGAGCAGTACTTC	CASSLTGSYEQYF
TRBV2	once	.	TRBJ2-1	TGTGCCAGCAGTGCTAGCCCAACACCGAGCCACAATGAGCAGTTCTTC	CASSASPTPSHNEQFF
TRBV6-6	.	.	TRBJ1-1	TGTGCCAGCACCCCGGGGACATTCGAAGCTTTCTTT	CASTPGTFEAFF
TRBV7-3	.	TRBD2	TRBJ2-2	TGTGCCAGCAGCTTACGGGCTAGCGGGGTCTCGAACACCGGGGAGCTGTTTTTT	CASSLRASGVSNTGELFF
TRBV5-4	few	TRBD2	TRBJ2-5	TGTGCCAGCAGCACCGGGACTAGCGGTCAAGAGACCCAGTACTTC	CASSTGTSGQETQYF
TRBV18	.	TRBD2	TRBJ2-3	TGTGCCAGCTCACCTACGGGGGGGGATACGCAGTATTTT	CASSPTGGDTQYF
TRBV6-5	.	.	TRBJ2-7	TGTGCCAGCCAGAGGGGGAGCTCCTACGAGCAGTACTTC	CASQRGSSYEQYF
TRBV5-1	.	TRBD2	TRBJ2-1	TGCGCCAGCAGCCAGAGGACTAGCGGGTTTATAGTTAACGCGGTAGATGAGCAGTTCTTC	CASSQRTSGFIVNAVDEQFF
TRBV10-3	.	.	TRBJ1-1	TGTGCCATCAGTGAAACAGCTAACACTGAAGCTTTCTTT	CAISETANTEAFF
TRBV6-5	once	.	TRBJ1-1	TGTGCCAGCGTACGGGGGGTGAACACTGAAGCTTTCTTT	CASVRGVNTEAFF
TRBV6-5	.	TRBD1	TRBJ1-5	TGTGCCAGCAGCACCTCAGGGGGCGCGGAGCCCCAGCATTTT	CASSTSGGAEPQHF
TRBV30	.	.	TRBJ2-3	TGTGCCTGGAGTGTAAGGGGGGATACGCAGTATTTT	CAWSVRGDTQYF
TRBV28	.	.	TRBJ2-7	TGTGCCAGCACTCGAGGGACTTCTCCCTACGAGCAGTACTTC	CASTRGTSPYEQYF
TRBV5-1	.	TRBD1	TRBJ2-7	TGCGCCAGCAGCCCACAGGGGGCCAACGAGCAGTACTTC	CASSPQGANEQYF
TRBV13	.	.	TRBJ2-2	TGTGCCAGCAGCTTATATTATCCACGAGCTACCGCGAACACCGGGGAGCTGTTTTTT	CASSLYYPRATANTGELFF
TRBV11-2	.	.	TRBJ1-2	TGTGCCAGCAGCCCCGGGGGATATAACTATGGCTACACCTTC	CASSPGGYNYGYTF
TRBV28	.	TRBD1	TRBJ2-5	TGTGCCAGCAGTTTAGACAGGGGCATACAAGAGACCCAGTACTTC	CASSLDRGIQETQYF
TRBV9	.	.	TRBJ2-7	TGTGCCAGCAGCGCCCGTGTAACCGCAGGAAACGAGCAGTACTTC	CASSARVTAGNEQYF
TRBV7-8	.	.	TRBJ1-1	TGTGCCAGCAGCTTTTCCCGGAACACTGAAGCTTTCTTT	CASSFSRNTEAFF
TRBV9	.	TRBD1	TRBJ2-1	TGTGCCAGCAGCGCAATACAGGGGTCCAATGAGCAGTTCTTC	CASSAIQGSNEQFF
TRBV19	.	.	TRBJ2-2	TGTGCCAGTACCCCAAGGACAGCCCCCACCGGGGAGCTGTTTTTT	CASTPRTAPTGELFF
TRBV2	.	.	TRBJ1-4	TGTGCCAGCAGACAGGAAAAACTGTTTTTT	CASRQEKLFF
TRBV4-2	.	.	TRBJ1-3	TGTGCCAGCAGCCAAGTAGGACAGACTAAAGGGATTGGAAACACCATATATTTT	CASSQVGQTKGIGNTIYF
TRBV2	.	TRBD2	TRBJ2-1	TGTGCCAGCAGGCGGGGGGGGGCCTACAATGAGCAGTTCTTC	CASRRGGAYNEQFF
TRBV7-9	.	TRBD1	TRBJ1-6	TGTGCCAGCAGCTCCACGGGACAGCCGAATTCACCCCTCCACTTT	CASSSTGQPNSPLHF
TRBV6-5	few	TRBD1	TRBJ2-7	TGTGCCAGCAGCTCCACAGGGGGAGAGCAGTACTTC	CASSSTGGEQYF
TRBV21-1	.	.	TRBJ2-5	TGTGCCAGCAGCAAAGCTACCAGGACAGGGGGGGAGACCCAGTACTTC	CASSKATRTGGETQYF
TRBV7-2	.	TRBD2	TRBJ2-2	TGTGCCAGCAGTCTCGGACTAGCGGGGACGGGCACCGGGGAGCTGTTTTTT	CASSLGLAGTGTGELFF
TRBV23-1	.	.	TRBJ1-1	TGCGCCAGCAGTCAAGGGCAGGGGAGGGGGTACACTGAAGCTTTCTTT	CASSQGQGRGYTEAFF
TRBV18	.	.	TRBJ2-7	TGTGCCAGCTCACCAGCTTCCAGGGCGCCCTACGAGCAGTACTTC	CASSPASRAPYEQYF
TRBV14	few	.	TRBJ1-3	TGTGCCAGCAGCCAAGAGACGCGGGGCACCATATATTTT	CASSQETRGTIYF
TRBV7-8	few	.	TRBJ1-3	TGTGCCAGCAGCTTTGGGACAAGGGGAGGGGGAAACACCATATATTTT	CASSFGTRGGGNTIYF